The 6 T cell receptor beta chains below come from one sample, sequenced in a study of blood T cell repertoires in COVID-19. Clones were sequenced by immunoSEQ multiplex PCR, and TCRdb holds only the in-frame ones, with some missing. The table shows about 180,000 clones, with 70% to 80% occurring only once. The sequencing input was PBMCs or T cells enriched from blood (not recorded which). These receptors came from a woman between 45 and 65 years old who had recovered from COVID-19.

The rearrangement links TRBV28 to TRBJ1-4, with D possibly being TRBD1 (5 bases). This CDR3 spans 12 amino acids. Germline assignment: CDR1 MDHEN and CDR2 SYDVKM. V lost 5 bases to trimming and J lost 8 bases, with 9 bases between them. CDR3 sequence reads: CASSPHREKLFF. In nucleotides, the CDR3 is TGTGCCAGCAGTCCCCACAGGGAAAAACTGTTTTTT.

This clone was counted a few times. The chain is built from TRBV27 and TRBJ2-7, with 8 bases identical to TRBD2. Germline trimming cut 5 bases from V and 6 bases from J; bases unmatched to any gene: 12. This CDR3 has 15 amino acids. Germline values: CDR1 MNHEY, CDR2 SMNVEV (reference sequence). DNA of the CDR3: TGTGCCAGCAGTCCCTCGGGACTAGTAAGTGCCGAGCAGTACTTC. Protein sequence: CASSPSGLVSAEQYF.

The CDR3 region is CASRTSGNNEQFF. CDR3 DNA sequence: TGTGCCTCAAGGACTAGCGGAAACAATGAGCAGTTCTTC. This rearrangement joins TRBV10-3 to TRBJ2-1, with TRBD2 matching 10 bases. V lost 11 bases to trimming and J lost 5 bases; unmatched junction nucleotides: 6. Germline CDR1 and CDR2: ENHRY and SYGVKD. This CDR3 is 13 amino acids long.

V and J are TRBV7-9 and TRBJ2-1, with 11 bases aligning to TRBD2. This CDR3 has 18 amino acids. The V segment lost 6 bases and the J segment 5 bases; nucleotides outside the gene matches: 15. Germline V CDR1 and CDR2: SEHNR, FQNEAQ (reference sequence). The CDR3 is CASSHPRAGTSGNNEQFF. For the CDR3, the DNA is TGTGCCAGCAGTCACCCACGTGCTGGGACTAGCGGAAACAATGAGCAGTTCTTC.

This clone was seen a single time. The rearrangement joins TRBV5-1 to TRBJ2-7; 10 positions agree with TRBD1. This CDR3 spans 14 amino acids. Trimming cost V 5 bases and J 1 base; bases outside gene matches: 3. Germline V CDR1 and CDR2: SGHRS, YFSETQ. CDR3 coding DNA: TGCGCCAGCAGGTCGGGACAGGGGTCCTACGAGCAGTACTTC. This encodes CASRSGQGSYEQYF.

The rearrangement links TRBV4-3 to TRBJ2-2; D is perhaps TRBD2 (5 bases). The length of the CDR3 is 15 residues. The V gene's germline CDR1 is LGHNA and CDR2 YSLEER. Trimming left V 0 bases short and J 6 bases short, with 11 bases between. The CDR3, as DNA: TGCGCCAGCAGCCAAGACCCCACTAGTCCCGGGGAGCTGTTTTTT. It specifies CASSQDPTSPGELFF.